This is a list of T cell receptor beta chains from one sample in a study of T cells in Graves' hyperthyroidism and ophthalmopathy. One entry per CDR3 protein results from TCRdb running MiXCR on the multiplex PCR reads. The data contain some 770,000 distinct CDR3 sequences, around 17% of them singletons. Input material: blood. The receptor source for this set is a man between 18 and 29 years old with Graves' hyperthyroidism. Both conserved end residues are trimmed from each CDR3. For some rows the clone size is stated as once, few or many, or as a class when expanded; others skip it.

CDR3 | V | length | size
ASSLWDIQY | TRBV11-2 | 9 | -
ASSSMAGVQETQY | TRBV12-3/TRBV12-4 | 13 | many
ASSKANTGELF | TRBV12-3/TRBV12-4 | 11 | many
ASSPGLGRYYEQY | TRBV7-9 | 13 | -
ASSLVRVRQETQY | TRBV7-9 | 13 | many
ASKTSGRPGELF | TRBV28 | 12 | -
SARGTSEKETQY | TRBV20-1 | 12 | few
ASSPRGGGNQPQH | TRBV5-1 | 13 | few
ASSTTGTYNEQF | TRBV12-3/TRBV12-4 | 12 | few
SARPSGSRDTQY | TRBV20-1 | 12 | many
ASGTTNRQETQY | TRBV19 | 12 | few
SAVPDRGDGYT | TRBV20-1 | 11 | -
ASSRPGEPSPLH | TRBV28 | 12 | few
ASREGGSYNEQF | TRBV6-2/TRBV6-3 | 12 | -
ASSSGFRAF | TRBV12-3/TRBV12-4 | 9 | few
ASSFPVKTEAF | TRBV28 | 11 | -
ATTVDRVLYNEQF | TRBV6-9 | 13 | few
SARFRGNTEAF | TRBV20-1 | 11 | -
ASSQARGTGMYQPQH | TRBV4-1 | 15 | many
AWGQGAGQPQH | TRBV30 | 11 | -
ASSYSSEPMNTEAF | TRBV6-2/TRBV6-3 | 14 | few
ASSLFRGLRETQY | TRBV7-2 | 13 | many